These 14 T cell receptor beta chains came from one sample sequenced in a study of control samples from healthy donors and cancer patients. Generated by immunoSEQ multiplex PCR, the TCRdb table keeps only in-frame clones and is missing some. The sample shows 350,000 to 450,000 clones, 75% to 95% of them seen only once. The sequenced sample was PBMCs. Receptors were obtained from a man between 40 and 49 years old with head and neck cancer.

This clone was recorded a few times. V usage is TRBV5-1 and J usage is TRBJ1-2; 11 bases line up with TRBD1. CDR1 and CDR2 (germline): SGHRS, YFSETQ. This CDR3 is built from 14 residues. The ends lost 4 bases at V and 4 bases at J; junction bases unmatched: 3. The CDR3 sequence is CASSPGTGGYGYTF. DNA for the CDR3: TGCGCCAGCAGCCCAGGGACAGGGGGCTATGGCTACACCTTC.

The V gene is TRBV2, the J gene TRBJ1-2, with 8 positions matching TRBD1. The V gene end was trimmed by 6 bases and the J gene end by 8 bases; junction bases not matched to a gene: 5. The CDR3 spans 12 residues. The germline V gene encodes CDR1 SNHLY and CDR2 FYNNEI. The CDR3 region is CASSRTGFGYTF. Written as DNA, the CDR3 is TGTGCCAGCAGCCGGACAGGGTTCGGCTACACCTTC.

V is TRBV28 and J is TRBJ2-6; tentatively, D is TRBD2 (5 bases). The CDR3 consists of 15 residues. The germline V gene encodes CDR1 MDHEN and CDR2 SYDVKM. The V and J ends lost 10 bases and 0 bases respectively, with 13 bases between them. CDR3 protein: CATLQRGSGANVLTF. CDR3 DNA sequence: TGTGCCACCCTCCAACGGGGCTCTGGGGCCAACGTCCTGACTTTC.

The chain recombines TRBV28 with TRBJ2-6; weak D call: TRBD2 (5 bases). V was clipped by 5 bases and J by 0 bases, with 14 bases between them. CDR1 is MDHEN, CDR2 SYDVKM, per germline. The CDR3 loop spans 17 amino acids. CDR3 protein: CASSLVAPFSGANVLTF. CDR3 coding DNA: TGTGCCAGCAGTCTCGTAGCGCCCTTCTCTGGGGCCAACGTCCTGACTTTC. The variable domain in full, with the rest retrieved from reference TRBV28 and TRBJ2-6, is DVKVTQSSRYLVKRTGEKVFLECVQDMDHENMFWYRQDPGLGLRLIYFSYDVKMKEKGDIPEGYSVSREKKERFSLILESASTNQTSMYLCASSLVAPFSGANVLTFGAGSRLTVL.

Only a few counts were recorded for this clone. The sample has other DNA sequences that encode this CDR3 too. The chain carries TRBV7-2 and TRBJ2-3; tentatively, D is TRBD2 (5 bases). The germline V gene has CDR1 SGHTA and CDR2 FQGNSA. This CDR3 comprises 15 residues. The ends were cut back, 1 base at V and 2 bases at J, with 10 bases in the middle. The CDR3, as DNA: TGTGCCAGCAGCTTAGTCGGCGGGCCCACAGATACGCAGTATTTT. Its translation is CASSLVGGPTDTQYF.

This chain joins TRBV14 and TRBJ2-7; D gene unclear. V lost 0 bases to trimming and J lost 10 bases, with 10 bases between them. The CDR3 loop spans 12 amino acids. The germline V gene encodes CDR1 SGHDN and CDR2 FVKESK. CDR3 coding DNA: TGTGCCAGCAGCCAAGATACGCGAGGACAGTACTTC. The encoded protein is CASSQDTRGQYF.

The chain couples TRBV5-8 to TRBJ2-1, with D tentatively TRBD1 (5 bases). The CDR3 is made up of 15 amino acids. V gave up 0 bases and J gave up 4 bases, with 11 bases separating them. Germline V gene data show CDR1 as SGHTS and CDR2 as YDEGEE. The CDR3 DNA follows: TGTGCCAGCAGCTTGGACCGACAGAAGTACAATGAGCAGTTCTTC. Translation gives CASSLDRQKYNEQFF.

The chain joins TRBV6-2 or TRBV6-3 to TRBJ1-2; D might be TRBD1 (6 bases). This CDR3 is built from 14 residues. V was shortened by 5 bases and J by 6 bases, with 16 bases between the two germline ends. Germline V gene data show CDR1 as MNHEY and CDR2 as SVGEGT. The CDR3, as DNA: TGTGCCAGCAGTCCAGCAGGGGCGGACGATGGCTACACCTTC. Amino acids: CASSPAGADDGYTF.

V and J are TRBV11-2 and TRBJ2-5, with 9 nucleotides matching TRBD1. Germline trimming cut 5 bases from V and 5 bases from J; bases unmatched to any gene: 12. Germline V gene sequence: CDR1 SGHAT, CDR2 FQNNGV. The CDR3 is made up of 16 amino acids. CDR3 nucleotides: TGTGCCAGCAGCGCTACAAGGGGACAGGGCGGGGAGACCCAGTACTTC. Its protein product is CASSATRGQGGETQYF.

The chain is built from TRBV7-9 and TRBJ1-2, with D tentatively TRBD1 (6 bases). The CDR3 totals 15 residues. Trimming removed 4 bases from V and 8 bases from J, with 20 bases in between. Germline V gene sequence: CDR1 SEHNR, CDR2 FQNEAQ (reference sequence). The CDR3 DNA reads TGTGCCAGCAGCTCCCCAGTGGGGGCATCACGGGGCTACACCTTC. Protein: CASSSPVGASRGYTF.

This chain connects TRBV19 to TRBJ1-2; 7 bases match TRBD1. The J segment lost 5 bases and the V segment lost 5 bases, leaving 11 bases of the junction unmatched. The CDR3 loop spans 15 amino acids. In germline, CDR1 is LNHDA, CDR2 SQIVND (reference sequence). CDR3 loop: CASSPSGETGYGYTF. The CDR3 nucleotides are TGTGCCAGTAGTCCTTCCGGGGAGACAGGGTATGGCTACACCTTC.

The gene calls are TRBV9 and TRBJ2-5; D is perhaps TRBD2 (6 bases). Germline V gene sequence: CDR1 SGDLS, CDR2 YYNGEE. The germline V and J ends were trimmed by 0 bases and 2 bases, with 11 bases remaining between them. The CDR3 spans 15 residues. The CDR3, as DNA: TGTGCCAGCAGCGTAGGGGTCAGCGGGCAAGAGACCCAGTACTTC. Its protein is CASSVGVSGQETQYF. The full variable domain, in which reference TRBV9 and TRBJ2-5 provide the parts outside the CDR3, is DSGVTQTPKHLITATGQRVTLRCSPRSGDLSVYWYQQSLDQGLQFLIQYYNGEERAKGNILERFSAQQFPDLHSELNLSSLELGDSALYFCASSVGVSGQETQYFGPGTRLLVL.

The chain uses TRBV28 and TRBJ2-7; 9 bases line up with TRBD1. This CDR3 has 15 residues. V shed 8 bases and J 1 base; nucleotides not matched to a gene: 9. Germline assignment: CDR1 MDHEN and CDR2 SYDVKM. The CDR3: CASRGGQGTSYEQYF. Here the CDR3 DNA reads TGTGCCAGCCGCGGGGGACAGGGAACATCCTACGAGCAGTACTTC.

This chain links TRBV5-1 with TRBJ2-1, with D hard to call. The germline V gene has CDR1 SGHRS and CDR2 YFSETQ. The ends were cut back, 2 bases at V and 6 bases at J, with 15 bases in the middle. The CDR3 has 15 residues. CDR3 DNA sequence: TGCGCCAGCAGCTTTATCCACGGTCCGGGCAATGAGCAGTTCTTC. It encodes CASSFIHGPGNEQFF.